The 27 T cell receptor beta chains below were found in one sample sequenced in a study of blood T cell repertoires in COVID-19. Generated by immunoSEQ multiplex PCR, the TCRdb table keeps only in-frame clones and is missing some. Of tens of thousands of clones detected, around 86% appear once; the ten largest clones hold approximately 27%. Source material: peripheral blood. All receptors derive from a human donor in a cohort sampled during active COVID-19.

This clone was seen a handful of times. The rearrangement joins TRBV4-1 to TRBJ1-4, with 11 bases identical to TRBD1. The CDR3 contains 18 residues. Losses at the gene ends were 0 bases for V and 0 bases for J; bases not matched to a gene: 3. Germline V gene lookup returns CDR1 MGHRA and CDR2 YSYEKL. CDR3 bases: TGCGCCAGCAGCCAAGACCAGGGACAGGGGGCAACTAATGAAAAACTGTTTTTT. Its translation is CASSQDQGQGATNEKLFF.

The J gene is TRBJ2-7, the V gene TRBV3-1 (or the pseudogene TRBV3-2); TRBD1 aligns across 11 bases. The ends lost 5 bases at V and 3 bases at J; junction bases unmatched: 6. The CDR3 has 15 amino acids. Germline V gene sequence: CDR1 LGHDT, CDR2 YNNKEL (reference sequence). The CDR3 coding sequence is TGTGCCAGCAGCACGTGGGACAGGGGGGGCTACGAGCAGTACTTC. Translating gives CASSTWDRGGYEQYF.

The chain recombines TRBV21-1 with TRBJ1-2. TRBV21-1 is annotated as a pseudogene. There are 11 residues in the CDR3. CDR3 sequence reads: CASGGSKGYTF. As DNA, the CDR3 is TGTGCCAGCGGGGGGTCAAAGGGCTACACCTTC.

This chain uses TRBV18 with TRBJ1-6, with TRBD1 matching 7 bases. V shed 2 bases and J 0 bases; nucleotides not matched to a gene: 7. The germline CDR1 and CDR2 sequences are KGHSH and LQKENI. This CDR3 comprises 18 residues. The DNA for the CDR3 is TGTGCCAGCTCACCAATCACAGGGGCTAGCTCCTATAATTCACCCCTCCACTTT. Its translation is CASSPITGASSYNSPLHF.

This clone came up once. The chain has TRBV4-2 and TRBJ1-1, with 8 bases lining up with TRBD1. This CDR3 is 16 amino acids long. In germline, CDR1 is LGHNA, CDR2 YNFKEQ. V was clipped by 3 bases and J by 2 bases; unmatched bases: 8. CDR3 amino acids: CASSQGNRGFNTEAFF. The CDR3 coding sequence is TGTGCCAGCAGCCAGGGAAACAGGGGGTTTAACACTGAAGCTTTCTTT.

This rearrangement joins TRBV30 to TRBJ1-4; D is unresolved. The V and J ends lost 3 bases and 4 bases respectively, with 12 bases between them. The germline V gene has CDR1 GTSNPN and CDR2 SVGIG (reference sequence). This CDR3 comprises 14 residues. DNA for the CDR3: TGTGCCTGGAGCCAAAGCCAGGTTAATGAAAAACTGTTTTTT. Protein sequence: CAWSQSQVNEKLFF.

This chain links TRBV5-1 with TRBJ1-2; tentatively, D is TRBD1 (6 bases). This CDR3 has 14 amino acids. CDR1 is SGHRS and CDR2 is YFSETQ in the germline V gene. The germline V and J ends were trimmed by 4 bases and 3 bases, with 13 bases remaining between them. CDR3 DNA sequence: TGCGCCAGCAGCGCCGGACAGCCAGACTATGGCTACACCTTC. It yields the protein CASSAGQPDYGYTF.

The chain employs TRBV5-1 and TRBJ1-1, with D perhaps matching TRBD1 (5 bases). Germline V gene sequence: CDR1 SGHRS, CDR2 YFSETQ. The CDR3 sequence is 14 residues long. Trimming pared 2 bases from V and 4 bases from J, leaving 12 bases between. In DNA, the CDR3 is TGCGCCAGCAGCTTTGGGGGGTTTGGCACTGAAGCTTTCTTT. It translates to CASSFGGFGTEAFF. The entire variable domain, with the rest obtained from reference TRBV5-1 and TRBJ1-1, is as follows: KAGVTQTPRYLIKTRGQQVTLSCSPISGHRSVSWYQQTPGQGLQFLFEYFSETQRNKGNFPGRFSGRQFSNSRSEMNVSTLELGDSALYLCASSFGGFGTEAFFGQGTRLTVV.

The V and J genes are TRBV7-8 and TRBJ2-7; D uncertain. Germline V CDR1 and CDR2: SGHVS, FQNEAQ. V lost 5 bases to trimming and J lost 0 bases, with 11 bases between them. CDR3 length equals 14 residues. The chain's CDR3 is CASSPDQRSYEQYF. For the CDR3, the DNA is TGTGCCAGCAGCCCGGATCAGCGCTCCTACGAGCAGTACTTC.

This clone was seen once. V is TRBV7-9 and J is TRBJ2-7; TRBD1 aligns across 9 bases. The CDR3 has 13 amino acids. CDR1 and CDR2 from the germline V gene are SEHNR and FQNEAQ (reference sequence). V gave up 2 bases and J gave up 6 bases; unmatched junction bases: 2. For the CDR3, the DNA is TGTGCCAGCAGCTTAAGGACAGGGGCCGAGCAGTACTTC. This gives the protein CASSLRTGAEQYF.

V usage is TRBV29-1 and J usage is TRBJ2-7, with TRBD2 identical over 7 bases. The CDR3 runs to 11 residues. V shed 4 bases and J 4 bases; nucleotides not matched to a gene: 1. CDR1 and CDR2 (germline): SQVTM, ANQGSEA. The CDR3 DNA reads as TGCAGCGTTGGGGAGGGGTACGAGCAGTACTTC. Its translation: CSVGEGYEQYF.

The gene calls are TRBV2 and TRBJ2-7; 14 bases fit TRBD2. CDR3 length: 14 residues. J gave up 4 bases and V 7 bases, and 3 bases lay outside the gene matches. CDR1 and CDR2 (germline): SNHLY, FYNNEI. The CDR3 protein is CASTRTSGGYEQYF. The DNA of the CDR3 is TGTGCCAGCACCAGGACTAGCGGGGGGTACGAGCAGTACTTC.

The V call is TRBV14, the J call TRBJ2-7; no firm D call. Trimming removed 1 base at V and 2 bases at J, with 9 bases between. Germline-derived CDR1 and CDR2 are SGHDN and FVKESK. The CDR3 spans 14 residues. This CDR3 is CASSQGLGAYEQYF. Here the CDR3 DNA reads TGTGCCAGCAGCCAAGGACTGGGTGCCTACGAGCAGTACTTC.

This clone showed up just once. The gene calls are TRBV2 and TRBJ2-1, with 9 bases lining up with TRBD1. Per germline, CDR1 SNHLY and CDR2 FYNNEI. The length of the CDR3 is 15 residues. Trimming took 4 bases from V and 2 from J; bases not matched to a gene: 3. CDR3 in amino acids: CASSGQGVPYNEQFF. CDR3 in DNA: TGTGCCAGCAGTGGACAGGGGGTTCCCTACAATGAGCAGTTCTTC.

The chain couples TRBV11-1 to TRBJ1-2; 8 bases map to TRBD1. The junction had 6 bases not matched to a gene; V was cut back by 5 bases and J by 4 bases. The CDR3 contains 14 residues. Germline V gene data show CDR1 as SGHAT and CDR2 as FQDESV (reference sequence). CDR3 nucleotide sequence: TGTGCCAGCAGCGCAACAGGGGGAGGCTATGGCTACACCTTC. Translated, it gives CASSATGGGYGYTF.

V usage is TRBV6-5 and J usage is TRBJ1-3; D is unresolved. CDR1 and CDR2 from the germline V gene are MNHEY and SVGAGI. The CDR3 length is 14 residues. V lost 5 bases, J lost 0 bases, and 8 bases lay in between. CDR3 in amino acids: CASSLPTSGNTIYF. DNA of the CDR3: TGTGCCAGCAGTCTGCCTACCTCTGGAAACACCATATATTTT.

The chain combines TRBV19 with TRBJ2-7; weak D call: TRBD2 (5 bases). Trimming shortened V by 1 base and J by 3 bases, and 7 bases separated the two germline ends. Per the germline V gene, CDR1 is LNHDA and CDR2 is SQIVND (reference sequence). The CDR3 covers 13 residues. CDR3 sequence (DNA): TGTGCCAGTAGTATAGTCGAGGGCTACGAGCAGTACTTC. It yields the protein CASSIVEGYEQYF. Complete variable domain (other parts from reference TRBV19 and TRBJ2-7): DGGITQSPKYLFRKEGQNVTLSCEQNLNHDAMYWYRQDPGQGLRLIYYSQIVNDFQKGDIAEGYSVSREKKESFPLTVTSAQKNPTAFYLCASSIVEGYEQYFGPGTRLTVT.

The chain is built from TRBV5-8 and TRBJ1-3, with 10 bases lining up with TRBD1. J was trimmed by 1 base and V by 4 bases; bases with no gene match: 5. CDR1 SGHTS and CDR2 YDEGEE come from the germline V gene. The CDR3 consists of 16 residues. CDR3 bases: TGTGCCAGCAGCCCCCGGACAGGGGGGTCTGGAAACACCATATATTTT. This translates into CASSPRTGGSGNTIYF.

Only one count was recorded for this clone. This chain connects TRBV28 to TRBJ2-7; 7 nucleotides agree with TRBD1. CDR1 is MDHEN, CDR2 SYDVKM, per germline. The V segment lost 3 bases and the J segment 0 bases; nucleotides outside the gene matches: 11. The CDR3 spans 17 residues. DNA of the CDR3: TGTGCCAGCAGTTTCACACCGACAGGGATTGACTCCTACGAGCAGTACTTC. Protein sequence: CASSFTPTGIDSYEQYF. The full variable domain, completed using reference TRBV28 and TRBJ2-7, is DVKVTQSSRYLVKRTGEKVFLECVQDMDHENMFWYRQDPGLGLRLIYFSYDVKMKEKGDIPEGYSVSREKKERFSLILESASTNQTSMYLCASSFTPTGIDSYEQYFGPGTRLTVT.

This chain uses TRBV19 with TRBJ2-7, with 7 nucleotides matching TRBD1. The CDR3 contains 14 residues. The germline V gene has CDR1 LNHDA and CDR2 SQIVND (reference sequence). V was pared by 7 bases and J by 3 bases, with 9 bases of the junction left unmatched. The CDR3 DNA reads TGTGCCAGTACTCCCCGGGACAGAAACTACGAGCAGTACTTC. This translates into CASTPRDRNYEQYF.

J is TRBJ2-2 and V is TRBV11-2, with D possibly matching TRBD1 (5 bases). Germline CDR1 reads SGHAT; CDR2 reads FQNNGV. Trimming cost V 8 bases and J 5 bases, with 15 bases left between them. This CDR3 contains 14 residues. CDR3 in DNA: TGTGCCAGCGAGACAGTCTTGGGGACCGGGGAGCTGTTTTTT. Amino acids: CASETVLGTGELFF.

The CDR3 sequence is CASSFYDPGDTQYF. CDR3 sequence (DNA): TGTGCCAGCAGCTTTTATGACCCGGGAGATACGCAGTATTTT. J is TRBJ2-3 and V is TRBV5-4; the D is unclear. CDR3 length: 14 residues. The V end lost 2 bases, the J end lost 5 bases, and 12 bases lay between the germline ends. The germline V gene has CDR1 SGHNT and CDR2 YYREEE (reference sequence).

This rearrangement joins TRBV6-4 to TRBJ2-6; maybe TRBD2 (5 bases). CDR1 is MRHNA and CDR2 is SNTAGT in the germline V gene. V gave up 2 bases and J gave up 0 bases, with 5 bases separating them. The CDR3 loop spans 15 amino acids. The CDR3 here is CASSDGSSGANVLTF. The CDR3 DNA reads TGTGCCAGCAGTGACGGGAGCTCTGGGGCCAACGTCCTGACTTTC.

This chain uses TRBV6-5 with TRBJ1-3; TRBD1 is a possible D gene (5 bases). Trimming removed 6 bases at V and 0 bases at J, with 9 bases between. CDR1 MNHEY and CDR2 SVGAGI come from the germline V gene. The CDR3 spans 14 residues. CDR3 protein: CASSGTNSGNTIYF. The CDR3 DNA sequence: TGTGCCAGCAGCGGGACTAACTCTGGAAACACCATATATTTT.

The chain uses TRBV2 and TRBJ1-2; a weak D match, TRBD1 (5 bases). The V and J ends lost 10 bases and 0 bases respectively, with 12 bases between them. Germline CDR1 reads SNHLY; CDR2 reads FYNNEI. There are 13 residues in the CDR3. CDR3 sequence: CATSRDTNYGYTF. In DNA form, the CDR3 reads TGTGCCACATCCAGGGATACTAACTATGGCTACACCTTC.

This clone was picked up a small number of times. The genes are TRBV3-1 (or the pseudogene TRBV3-2) and TRBJ2-2; D not certain. With 1 base removed from V and 6 bases from J, the gap between germline ends came to 9 bases. The germline CDR1 and CDR2 sequences are LGHDT and YNNKEL (reference sequence). The CDR3 loop spans 14 amino acids. DNA for the CDR3: TGTGCCAGCAGCCAAGGGCTAGATCCCGGGGAGCTGTTTTTT. Amino acids: CASSQGLDPGELFF.

The J gene is TRBJ1-1, the V gene TRBV30; 12 bases agree with TRBD1. The CDR3 is made up of 14 amino acids. Germline CDR1 reads GTSNPN; CDR2 reads SVGIG (reference sequence). Losses at the gene ends were 2 bases for V and 11 bases for J; bases not matched to a gene: 9. In DNA form, the CDR3 reads TGTGCCTGGAGTCCGGGACAGGGGGCCCGATCGGCTTTCTTT. Translation gives CAWSPGQGARSAFF.